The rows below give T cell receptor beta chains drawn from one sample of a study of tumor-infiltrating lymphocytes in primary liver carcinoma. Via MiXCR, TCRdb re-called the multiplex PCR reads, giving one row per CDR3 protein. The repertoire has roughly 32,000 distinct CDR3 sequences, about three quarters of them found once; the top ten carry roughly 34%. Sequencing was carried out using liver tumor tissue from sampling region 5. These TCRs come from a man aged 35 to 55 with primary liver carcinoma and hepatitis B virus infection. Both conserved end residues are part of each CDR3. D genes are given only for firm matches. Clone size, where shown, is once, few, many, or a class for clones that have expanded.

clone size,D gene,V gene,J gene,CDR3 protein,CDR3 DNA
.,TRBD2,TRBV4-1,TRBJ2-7,CASGQGWGSAGGYEQYF,TGCGCCAGCGGCCAAGGGTGGGGGTCTGCGGGAGGTTACGAGCAGTACTTC
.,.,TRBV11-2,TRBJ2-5,CASSLVLEEAQYF,TGCGCCAGCAGCTTAGTTCTGGAAGAGGCCCAGTATTTC
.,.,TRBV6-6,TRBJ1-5,CTSSPHASGTDTQHF,TGTACCAGCAGTCCCCATGCTAGCGGAACAGATACGCAGCATTTT
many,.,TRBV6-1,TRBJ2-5,CASSEALQGGKTQYF,TGTGCCAGCAGTGAAGCGCTTCAGGGGGGGAAGACCCAGTACTTC
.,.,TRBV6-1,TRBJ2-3,CASSAEGLSAMDTQYF,TGTGCCAGCAGCGCGGAGGGGCTTTCAGCTATGGATACGCAGTATTTT
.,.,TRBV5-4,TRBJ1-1,CASSLVMGGNTEAFF,TGTGCCAGCAGCTTGGTGATGGGCGGGAACACTGAAGCTTTCTTT
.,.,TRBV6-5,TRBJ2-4,CASSRTGSHVAGGTAKIIHYF,.
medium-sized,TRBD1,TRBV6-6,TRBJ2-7,CASSDDRGRHEQYF,TGTGCCAGCAGTGACGACAGGGGGCGGCACGAGCAGTACTTC
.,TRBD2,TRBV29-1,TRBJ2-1,CSVSHPSGTIFF,TGCAGCGTTTCTCACCCGTCTGGGACTATTTTCTTC
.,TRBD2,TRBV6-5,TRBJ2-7,CTSSALLAGLISEQYF,TGTACCAGCAGTGCCTTACTAGCGGGATTAATTTCCGAGCAGTACTTC
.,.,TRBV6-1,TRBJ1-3,CAILTGDSGNTIYF,TGTGCCATCCTTACGGGCGACTCTGGAAACACCATATATTTT
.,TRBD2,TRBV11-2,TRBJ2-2,CASSPNREVIGELLF,TGTGCCAGCAGCCCCAACCGGGAGGTAATCGGGGAGCTGCTTTTT
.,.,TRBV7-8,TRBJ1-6,CATSLYQGQDLNSPLHF,TGTGCCACTAGCTTATATCAGGGTCAGGACCTTAATTCACCCCTCCACTTT
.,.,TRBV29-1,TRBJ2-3,CSGLSVWGTDTQYF,TGCAGCGGCCTAAGCGTGTGGGGAACAGATACGCAGTATTTT
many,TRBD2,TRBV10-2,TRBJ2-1,CASSGTSSYNEQFF,TGCGCCAGCAGTGGGACTAGCTCCTACAATGAGCAGTTCTTC
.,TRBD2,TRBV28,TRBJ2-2,CASSETSATGELFF,TGTGCCAGCAGTGAGACTAGCGCGACCGGGGAGCTATTTTTT
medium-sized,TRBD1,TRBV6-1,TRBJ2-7,CASSEGAPPYEQYF,TGTGCCAGCAGCGAGGGGGCTCCCCCCTACGAGCAGTACTTC